One sample yielded the 20 T cell receptor beta chains listed below, sequenced in a study of cytomegalovirus exposure and HLA in healthy donors. The PCR was carried out with 60 Vbeta primers and 13 Jbeta primers. Method: immunoSEQ multiplex PCR; TCRdb's copy keeps in-frame clones and lacks some. This sample carries around 200,000 clones, just over 75% of them seen once, and the ten largest clones take less than 4.5%. The sequencing sample was made of PBMCs. The source is a woman aged 55-75 years in good health and CMV-seropositive.

The gene calls are TRBV10-3 and TRBJ2-5; tentative D call: TRBD2 (5 bases). This CDR3 has 13 amino acids. Looked up from germline, CDR1 is ENHRY and CDR2 is SYGVKD. The germline V and J ends were trimmed by 10 bases and 5 bases, with 17 bases remaining between them. CDR3 in amino acids: CATRLRDGETQYF. The DNA of the CDR3 is TGTGCCACGAGGCTACGGGATGGGGAGACCCAGTACTTC.

In its sample, this clone was seen a few times. In DNA form, the CDR3 reads TGTGCCAGCAGTCCAGACAGGCCCGCCTATGAAGCTTTCTTT. Translation gives CASSPDRPAYEAFF. This chain connects TRBV6-1 to TRBJ1-1; D might be TRBD1 (6 bases). This CDR3 region has 14 residues. The V end was cut by 5 bases, the J end by 7 bases, with 17 bases between. Germline V gene sequence: CDR1 MNHNS, CDR2 SASEGT.

This clone has only a few counts. V and J are TRBV21-1 and TRBJ1-5; no check of the table's D call, TRBD1, against the DNA was made. TRBV21-1 is annotated as a pseudogene. This CDR3 spans 15 amino acids. The CDR3 sequence: CASSKESGGNQPQHF. CDR3 bases: TGTGCCAGCAGCAAGGAGTCAGGGGGAAATCAGCCCCAGCATTTT.

The chain uses TRBV2 and TRBJ2-5; 8 positions match TRBD2. CDR3 size: 15 residues. CDR1 is SNHLY and CDR2 is FYNNEI in the germline V gene. The trim removed 4 bases at V and 5 bases at J, leaving 9 bases unmatched. The CDR3 is CASSGGLGYRETQYF. The CDR3 DNA reads as TGTGCCAGCAGTGGGGGACTAGGGTATCGTGAGACCCAGTACTTC.

Only a few counts were recorded for this clone. The chain uses TRBV7-8 and TRBJ2-1; D not resolved. The CDR3 has 13 amino acids. The germline gives CDR1 SGHVS, CDR2 FQNEAQ. V lost 5 bases to trimming and J lost 4 bases, with 9 bases between them. The DNA of the CDR3 is TGTGCCAGCAGCCAGACATCTTACAATGAGCAGTTCTTC. Protein sequence: CASSQTSYNEQFF.

The rearrangement uses TRBV29-1 and TRBJ1-4; a possible D gene is TRBD1 (6 bases). The CDR3 runs 16 residues. Germline V gene data show CDR1 as SQVTM and CDR2 as ANQGSEA. Trimming shortened V by 5 bases and J by 0 bases, and 16 bases separated the two germline ends. The CDR3 loop reads CSVSRDTTSTNEKLFF. CDR3 bases: TGCAGCGTTTCCCGGGACACCACTTCAACTAATGAAAAACTGTTTTTT.

The J gene is TRBJ2-3, the V gene TRBV27, with a tentative D call TRBD1 (5 bases). Germline-derived CDR1 and CDR2 are MNHEY and SMNVEV (reference sequence). V lost 6 bases, J lost 0 bases, and 10 bases lay in between. CDR3 length: 14 amino acids. The CDR3 DNA reads as TGTGCCAGCAGATCCAGGGTTAGCACAGATACGCAGTATTTT. It codes for CASRSRVSTDTQYF.

The J gene is TRBJ2-3, the V gene TRBV11-2, with D perhaps matching TRBD2 (5 bases). V dropped 0 bases and J dropped 0 bases, with 7 bases sitting between them. In germline, CDR1 is SGHAT, CDR2 FQNNGV. CDR3 size: 15 residues. The CDR3 DNA sequence: TGTGCCAGCAGCTTAGACTCGGGAAGCACAGATACGCAGTATTTT. It encodes CASSLDSGSTDTQYF.

The sample holds one count of this clone. The chain couples TRBV7-8 to TRBJ2-3; D is unclear. Germline CDR1 SGHVS, CDR2 FQNEAQ. The ends were cut back, 2 bases at V and 2 bases at J, with 14 bases in the middle. This CDR3 contains 16 residues. The chain's CDR3 is CASSLQATYYTDTQYF. In DNA, the CDR3 is TGTGCCAGCAGCTTACAAGCGACCTATTACACAGATACGCAGTATTTT.

The V and J genes are TRBV5-1 and TRBJ1-2; D is possibly TRBD1 (5 bases). CDR1 and CDR2 from the germline V gene are SGHRS and YFSETQ. Trimming stripped 2 bases from V and 0 bases from J, with 8 bases between. This CDR3 is 14 amino acids long. CDR3 in amino acids: CASSFGGANYGYTF. The CDR3 nucleotides are TGCGCCAGCAGCTTCGGGGGGGCTAACTATGGCTACACCTTC.

The V and J genes are TRBV4-3 and TRBJ2-1, with TRBD2 matching 7 bases. Unmatched junction bases numbered 13, after V lost 3 bases and J lost 2 bases. This CDR3 has 18 residues. Germline V gives CDR1 LGHNA, CDR2 YSLEER. DNA of the CDR3: TGCGCCAGCAGCCAGGACCCGAGATCAGCGGGAACCTACAATGAGCAGTTCTTC. This translates into CASSQDPRSAGTYNEQFF.

The chain couples TRBV28 to TRBJ1-2, with no clear D. Germline V gives CDR1 MDHEN, CDR2 SYDVKM. The V and J ends lost 5 bases and 7 bases respectively, with 14 bases between them. This CDR3 comprises 13 residues. Here the CDR3 reads CASSLPGTIGYTF. The CDR3 bases are TGTGCCAGCAGTCTGCCCGGAACTATTGGCTACACCTTC.

V and J are TRBV18 and TRBJ1-3; D unresolved. V lost 11 bases and J lost 2, with 7 bases in between. Germline V gene data show CDR1 as KGHSH and CDR2 as LQKENI. The CDR3 has 11 residues. The CDR3 nucleotides read TGTGCCGCGGGTCCTGGAAACACCATATATTTT. Its protein product is CAAGPGNTIYF. The full variable domain, with the rest looked up from reference TRBV18 and TRBJ1-3, is NAGVMQNPRHLVRRRGQEARLRCSPMKGHSHVYWYRQLPEEGLKFMVYLQKENIIDESGMPKERFSAEFPKEGPSILRIQQVVRGDSAAYFCAAGPGNTIYFGEGSWLTVV.

This clone came up a few times. This chain links TRBV13 with TRBJ2-7; 8 nucleotides agree with TRBD1. The germline V gene has CDR1 PRHDT and CDR2 FYEKMQ (reference sequence). V shed 6 bases and J 5 bases; nucleotides not matched to a gene: 12. CDR3 size: 15 residues. CDR3: CASSEIGTGGDEQYF. CDR3 DNA sequence: TGTGCCAGCAGTGAAATCGGGACAGGAGGTGACGAGCAGTACTTC. The whole variable domain, remainder taken from reference TRBV13 and TRBJ2-7, is AAGVIQSPRHLIKEKRETATLKCYPIPRHDTVYWYQQGPGQDPQFLISFYEKMQSDKGSIPDRFSAQQFSDYHSELNMSSLELGDSALYFCASSEIGTGGDEQYFGPGTRLTVT.

The chain has TRBV30 and TRBJ1-1; no definite D call. The germline gives CDR1 GTSNPN, CDR2 SVGIG (reference sequence). The CDR3 contains 10 residues. The ends were cut back, 4 bases at V and 8 bases at J, with 8 bases in the middle. The CDR3, as DNA: TGTGCCTGGATTACAGTAGAAGCTTTCTTT. Translation: CAWITVEAFF.

The J gene is TRBJ1-1, the V gene TRBV6-1; a possible D gene is TRBD1 (5 bases). CDR1 and CDR2 from the germline V gene are MNHNS and SASEGT. The CDR3 length is 14 residues. V was trimmed by 10 bases and J by 5 bases, leaving 20 bases between them. The DNA for the CDR3 is TGTGCCACGGCCCTGGGAGGTGGGGGGACTGAAGCTTTCTTT. This translates into CATALGGGGTEAFF.

Regarding this clone: One end of the junction does not line up with germline, which may come from a read error. The rearrangement uses TRBV6-5 and TRBJ2-1, with 9 bases lining up with TRBD2. The CDR3 contains 15 residues. From germline, CDR1 is MNHEY and CDR2 SVGAGI. The CDR3 spells CANSYGDSGGNEQFF. Written as DNA, the CDR3 is TGTGCCAACAGTTACGGGGATAGCGGGGGAAATGAGCAGTTCTTC.

J is TRBJ2-7 and V is TRBV9; 8 nucleotides align to TRBD2. Germline values: CDR1 SGDLS, CDR2 YYNGEE. CDR3 length: 16 amino acids. The trim removed 2 bases at V and 0 bases at J, leaving 7 bases unmatched. CDR3 in amino acids: CASSVSGLASSYEQYF. Here the CDR3 DNA reads TGTGCCAGCAGCGTTAGCGGACTAGCCAGCTCCTACGAGCAGTACTTC.

The rearrangement joins TRBV7-8 to TRBJ2-7; weak D call: TRBD1 (7 bases). This CDR3 has 16 residues. V lost 4 bases, J lost 4 bases, and 20 bases lay in between. Germline-derived CDR1 and CDR2 are SGHVS and FQNEAQ. The CDR3 sequence: CASSWGDRMYLYEQYF. In DNA form, the CDR3 reads TGTGCCAGCAGCTGGGGGGACAGAATGTATCTTTACGAGCAGTACTTC.

The chain is built from TRBV6-5 and TRBJ2-1; TRBD2 agrees at 8 bases. The trim removed 6 bases at V and 1 base at J, leaving 5 bases unmatched. This CDR3 has 15 amino acids. CDR1 and CDR2 from the germline V gene are MNHEY and SVGAGI. The DNA for the CDR3 is TGTGCCAGCAGCCCCGTAGCGGGGTCCTACAATGAGCAGTTCTTC. This translates into CASSPVAGSYNEQFF.